One and the same sample provided the 20 T cell receptor beta chains below, sequenced in a study of shared clonotypes between healthy human individuals. Repertoires were generated with immunoSEQ multiplex PCR, while TCRdb's copy carries only in-frame clones and drops some. The table has a few million clones, more than 90% seen once. The specimen sequenced was naive CD4+ T cells sorted from blood. Subset specified: CD45RA+ positively selected. Receptor source: a man aged 18 to 29 in good health.

V usage is TRBV6-5 and J usage is TRBJ2-2, with D perhaps assigned TRBD1 or TRBD2 (5 bases each). The germline gives CDR1 MNHEY, CDR2 SVGAGI. The V and J ends lost 0 bases and 13 bases respectively, with 18 bases between them. The CDR3 spans 15 residues. The CDR3 DNA reads as TGTGCCAGCAGTTACTCCCCGGGGACCCCCGGTTGGCTGTTTTTT. As protein: CASSYSPGTPGWLFF.

The chain employs TRBV19 and TRBJ1-1; the D is unclear. V was trimmed by 6 bases and J by 3 bases, leaving 14 bases between them. Germline values: CDR1 LNHDA, CDR2 SQIVND (reference sequence). This CDR3 is 14 amino acids long. The CDR3, as DNA: TGTGCCAGTAGCATGGGGAGCAAGCACACTGAAGCTTTCTTT. Translation gives CASSMGSKHTEAFF.

The rearrangement joins TRBV15 to TRBJ2-7; the match to TRBD1 covers 8 bases. Trimming cost V 5 bases and J 0 bases; bases outside gene matches: 9. The CDR3 length is 16 residues. The germline gives CDR1 LNHNV, CDR2 YYDKDF (reference sequence). The CDR3 sequence: CATSGQTGTGSYEQYF. Here the CDR3 DNA reads TGTGCCACCAGCGGACAGACCGGGACAGGCTCCTACGAGCAGTACTTC.

This clone was counted once. The gene calls are TRBV18 and TRBJ2-7, with 7 bases matching TRBD2. The CDR3 is made up of 15 amino acids. Germline V gene data show CDR1 as KGHSH and CDR2 as LQKENI. With V trimmed by 2 bases and J by 2 bases, 6 bases remained unmatched. The CDR3 reads CASSPGSSGAYEQYF. The CDR3 nucleotides are TGTGCCAGCTCACCAGGGTCTAGCGGAGCCTACGAGCAGTACTTC.

The V call is TRBV6-5, the J call TRBJ2-3; TRBD1 agrees at 11 bases. V lost 4 bases to trimming and J lost 5 bases; unmatched junction nucleotides: 8. The CDR3 consists of 16 residues. Germline V gives CDR1 MNHEY, CDR2 SVGAGI. This CDR3 reads CASSFSPGTGGDTQYF. The CDR3 DNA reads TGTGCCAGCAGTTTCTCACCCGGGACAGGGGGAGATACGCAGTATTTT.

Worth noting for this clone: The sample has other DNA sequences that encode this CDR3 too. V and J are TRBV10-3 and TRBJ1-3, with D possibly matching TRBD1 (6 bases). Germline-derived CDR1 and CDR2 are ENHRY and SYGVKD. CDR3 length equals 12 residues. V lost 9 bases and J lost 4, with 10 bases in between. The CDR3 DNA reads as TGTGCCATTCGGACAGAGGGAAACACCATATATTTT. Protein: CAIRTEGNTIYF.

V gene TRBV11-2 combines with J gene TRBJ2-7; a weak D match, TRBD1 (5 bases). The CDR3 covers 13 residues. V lost 4 bases, J lost 2 bases, and 9 bases lay in between. Germline V gives CDR1 SGHAT, CDR2 FQNNGV. The chain's CDR3 is CASSSTAPYEQYF. The DNA of the CDR3 is TGTGCCAGCAGCTCGACAGCCCCCTACGAGCAGTACTTC.

The V call is TRBV7-2, the J call TRBJ2-7, with D possibly being TRBD1 (6 bases). Germline CDR1 is SGHTA and CDR2 is FQGNSA. V was clipped by 5 bases and J by 2 bases, with 13 bases between them. The CDR3 runs to 14 residues. Here the CDR3 reads CASSPSTGPYEQYF. The CDR3 DNA follows: TGTGCCAGCAGCCCTTCAACAGGGCCCTACGAGCAGTACTTC.

The gene calls are TRBV29-1 and TRBJ2-7, with a weak D call TRBD2 (5 bases). V was clipped by 4 bases and J by 3 bases, with 16 bases between them. Germline V gene lookup returns CDR1 SQVTM and CDR2 ANQGSEA. The CDR3 runs to 14 residues. Here the CDR3 DNA reads TGCAGCGTTGCTCCAGACTACTTAATCTACGAGCAGTACTTC. Translated: CSVAPDYLIYEQYF.

The CDR3 reads CSSSQAGGAEAFF. DNA for the CDR3: TGCAGCTCCTCTCAGGCGGGGGGGGCTGAAGCTTTCTTT. V usage is TRBV29-1 and J usage is TRBJ1-1; D may be TRBD1 (5 bases). This CDR3 is built from 13 residues. V lost 8 bases and J 6 bases, leaving 19 bases between the germline ends. Per germline, CDR1 SQVTM and CDR2 ANQGSEA. Full variable domain (missing parts from reference TRBV29-1 and TRBJ1-1): SAVISQKPSRDICQRGTSLTIQCQVDSQVTMMFWYRQQPGQSLTLIATANQGSEATYESGFVIDKFPISRPNLTFSTLTVSNMSPEDSSIYLCSSSQAGGAEAFFGQGTRLTVV.

This chain joins TRBV18 and TRBJ2-1; 12 bases line up with TRBD2. Germline V lookup: CDR1 KGHSH, CDR2 LQKENI. J gave up 1 base and V 3 bases, and 7 bases lay outside the gene matches. The CDR3 is made up of 18 amino acids. The CDR3 protein is CASSPGLAGMVSYNEQFF. The CDR3 nucleotides read TGTGCCAGCTCACCGGGACTAGCGGGCATGGTATCCTACAATGAGCAGTTCTTC.

The CDR3 DNA reads as TGTGCCAGCAGCACCTATGGGCTAGCTCCGGGGGAGTTCTTC. This encodes CASSTYGLAPGEFF. This sequence joins TRBV7-2 and TRBJ2-1, with D maybe TRBD2 (6 bases). The CDR3 sequence is 14 residues long. Germline lookup yields CDR1 SGHTA and CDR2 FQGNSA. Trimming cost V 5 bases and J 14 bases, with 22 bases left between them. The entire variable domain, with the rest obtained from reference TRBV7-2 and TRBJ2-1, is as follows: GAGVSQSPSNKVTEKGKDVELRCDPISGHTALYWYRQSLGQGLEFLIYFQGNSAPDKSGLPSDRFSAERTGGSVSTLTIQRTQQEDSAVYLCASSTYGLAPGEFFGPGTRLTVL.

This clone showed up just once. The V gene is TRBV4-2, the J gene TRBJ1-4, with no clear D. This CDR3 has 13 residues. Germline loops: CDR1 LGHNA, CDR2 YNFKEQ. The CDR3 coding sequence is TGTGCTAGGGCCAAGAGCGGGGATGAAAAACTGTTTTTT. Amino acid sequence: CARAKSGDEKLFF.

This sequence joins TRBV10-3 and TRBJ1-2; no clear D gene. This CDR3 is built from 13 residues. From germline, CDR1 is ENHRY and CDR2 SYGVKD. The V and J ends lost 0 bases and 5 bases respectively, with 7 bases between them. The CDR3 bases are TGTGCCATCAGTGAGTCATCAGAGTATGGCTACACCTTC. Encoded protein: CAISESSEYGYTF.

V is TRBV6-6 and J is TRBJ2-3; 7 bases align to TRBD1. Germline V lookup: CDR1 MNHNY, CDR2 SVGAGI (reference sequence). V was clipped by 5 bases and J by 2 bases; unmatched bases: 7. CDR3 length: 15 residues. The CDR3 DNA reads TGTGCCAGCAGTGGGACAGCCCTTAACACAGATACGCAGTATTTT. Translating gives CASSGTALNTDTQYF.

The chain couples TRBV6-1 to TRBJ2-7; TRBD2 might be the D (7 bases). In germline, CDR1 is MNHNS, CDR2 SASEGT. Trimming removed 3 bases from V and 7 bases from J, with 16 bases in between. The CDR3 length is 14 residues. The CDR3 nucleotides read TGTGCCAGCAGTGAGAGGGGGGGACCGTTTGAGCAGTACTTC. It encodes CASSERGGPFEQYF.

The chain couples TRBV30 to TRBJ2-1, with TRBD2 matching 8 bases. CDR1 and CDR2 from the germline V gene are GTSNPN and SVGIG (reference sequence). This CDR3 contains 14 residues. V was pared by 0 bases and J by 6 bases, with 4 bases of the junction left unmatched. This CDR3 is CAWSVRGGTNEQFF. CDR3 bases: TGTGCCTGGAGTGTACGGGGGGGGACCAATGAGCAGTTCTTC. Full variable domain (rest looked up from reference TRBV30 and TRBJ2-1): SQTIHQWPATLVQPVGSPLSLECTVEGTSNPNLYWYRQAAGRGLQLLFYSVGIGQISSEVPQNLSASRPQDRQFILSSKKLLLSDSGFYLCAWSVRGGTNEQFFGPGTRLTVL.

The V and J genes are TRBV28 and TRBJ2-7; 7 nucleotides match TRBD1. J lost 7 bases, V lost 10 bases, and 7 bases had no gene match. CDR1 is MDHEN and CDR2 is SYDVKM in the germline V gene. The CDR3 has 11 amino acids. CDR3 sequence (DNA): TGTGCCACGGCAGGGGGACCAGAGCAGTACTTC. This codes for CATAGGPEQYF. Full variable domain (missing parts from reference TRBV28 and TRBJ2-7): DVKVTQSSRYLVKRTGEKVFLECVQDMDHENMFWYRQDPGLGLRLIYFSYDVKMKEKGDIPEGYSVSREKKERFSLILESASTNQTSMYLCATAGGPEQYFGPGTRLTVT.

The chain combines TRBV30 with TRBJ1-1; a weak D match, TRBD1 (6 bases). Germline V gene data show CDR1 as GTSNPN and CDR2 as SVGIG (reference sequence). V lost 4 bases, J lost 1 base, and 19 bases lay in between. CDR3 length: 16 amino acids. The CDR3 protein is CAWTRGKLSGNTEAFF. CDR3 DNA sequence: TGTGCCTGGACGAGGGGGAAGTTGTCCGGGAACACTGAAGCTTTCTTT.

The rearrangement links TRBV7-9 to TRBJ2-3; D is uncertain. CDR1 and CDR2 from the germline V gene are SEHNR and FQNEAQ (reference sequence). Trimming cost V 6 bases and J 0 bases, with 19 bases left between them. The CDR3 covers 17 residues. This CDR3 is CASSFQARTDSTDTQYF. CDR3 coding DNA: TGTGCCAGCAGTTTCCAAGCACGGACGGATAGCACAGATACGCAGTATTTT.